This entry lists 9 T cell receptor beta chains sequenced from one sample in a study of CD8 T cells in ankylosing spondylitis. MiXCR was run by TCRdb on the 5' RACE reads, yielding one entry per CDR3 protein. This sample has a few hundred thousand distinct CDR3 sequences, with about 17% found just once. These receptors' targets are unknown. The study's findings and limits: Ankylosing spondylitis blood seemed to carry a telltale TCR beta motif made of roughly 8 highly homologous variants.

Material: blood, either unsorted or a sorted T cell fraction (not recorded which). The source is a male donor with ankylosing spondylitis.

This rearrangement joins TRBV25-1 to TRBJ2-2, with 7 nucleotides matching TRBD2. Germline CDR1 is MGHDK and CDR2 is SYGVNS. J was trimmed by 3 bases and V by 3 bases; bases with no gene match: 7. The CDR3 is made up of 16 amino acids. As DNA, the CDR3 is TGTGCCAGCAGTGATACCCGCGGGGGATACACCGGGGAGCTGTTTTTT. Translated, it gives CASSDTRGGYTGELFF.

The chain carries TRBV7-9 and TRBJ2-7; tentatively, D is TRBD1 (6 bases). Trimming stripped 5 bases from V and 3 bases from J, with 17 bases between. Germline lookup yields CDR1 SEHNR and CDR2 FQNEAQ (reference sequence). The CDR3 runs 15 residues. CDR3 bases: TGTGCCAGCAGCACTCAAGATGGGGGCGGCTACGAGCAGTACTTC. Translation: CASSTQDGGGYEQYF.

V gene TRBV7-6 combines with J gene TRBJ2-1; a weak D match, TRBD2 (7 bases). V lost 4 bases and J 3 bases, leaving 22 bases between the germline ends. The CDR3 is 18 amino acids. CDR1 is SGHVS and CDR2 is FNYEAQ in the germline V gene. Here the CDR3 DNA reads TGTGCCAGCAGCTCCTTAGTGGGGGGGCGGGATAGCTACAATGAGCAGTTCTTC. Its protein product is CASSSLVGGRDSYNEQFF. Using reference TRBV7-6 and TRBJ2-1 for the parts outside the CDR3, the full variable domain is GAGVSQSPRYKVTKRGQDVALRCDPISGHVSLYWYRQALGQGPEFLTYFNYEAQQDKSGLPNDRFSAERPEGSISTLTIQRTEQRDSAMYRCASSSLVGGRDSYNEQFFGPGTRLTVL.

The genes are TRBV4-3 and TRBJ2-7; 8 bases align to TRBD1. This CDR3 contains 14 residues. The germline V gene has CDR1 LGHNA and CDR2 YSLEER. The J segment lost 3 bases and the V segment lost 0 bases, leaving 1 base of the junction unmatched. The CDR3 DNA sequence: TGCGCCAGCAGCCAAGATACAGGGGGCTACGAGCAGTACTTC. It translates to CASSQDTGGYEQYF.

This clonotype was seen more than once but under ten times. V usage is TRBV29-1 and J usage is TRBJ2-7; 8 nucleotides agree with TRBD1. Germline V gene lookup returns CDR1 SQVTM and CDR2 ANQGSEA. The CDR3 covers 15 residues. The trim removed 0 bases at V and 4 bases at J, leaving 8 bases unmatched. The CDR3 bases are TGCAGCGTTGAAGAGCCAAGAACAGGGGGATACGAGCAGTACTTC. Its translation: CSVEEPRTGGYEQYF.

J is TRBJ2-3 and V is TRBV10-3, with TRBD2 matching 16 bases. This CDR3 is 18 amino acids long. Trimming cost V 0 bases and J 3 bases; bases outside gene matches: 3. Germline loops: CDR1 ENHRY, CDR2 SYGVKD. CDR3 coding DNA: TGTGCCATCAGTGAGTCGGGGACTAGCGGGGGGGCGACAGATACGCAGTATTTT. This encodes CAISESGTSGGATDTQYF.

There are a few counts of this clonotype. The chain uses TRBV7-9 and TRBJ2-2; the D gene is possibly TRBD2 (5 bases). Trimming pared 5 bases from V and 6 bases from J, leaving 10 bases between. Germline V gene data show CDR1 as SEHNR and CDR2 as FQNEAQ (reference sequence). This CDR3 has 13 residues. The CDR3 sequence is CASSPAGAGELFF. CDR3 nucleotides: TGTGCCAGCAGCCCCGCCGGGGCCGGGGAGCTGTTTTTT. The full variable domain, rest sourced from reference TRBV7-9 and TRBJ2-2, is DTGVSQNPRHKITKRGQNVTFRCDPISEHNRLYWYRQTLGQGPEFLTYFQNEAQLEKSRLLSDRFSAERPKGSFSTLEIQRTEQGDSAMYLCASSPAGAGELFFGEGSRLTVL.

In this sample, this clonotype turned up a few times. This sequence joins TRBV11-2 and TRBJ1-3, with unresolved D. The CDR3 sequence is 11 residues long. In germline, CDR1 is SGHAT, CDR2 FQNNGV. Deletions cut 4 bases from V and 9 bases from J, with 7 bases between. As DNA, the CDR3 is TGTGCCAGCAGCTCCCACGGCACCATATATTTT. Protein sequence: CASSSHGTIYF.

The chain links TRBV12-3 or TRBV12-4 to TRBJ1-2, with a weak D call TRBD1 (5 bases). V lost 2 bases to trimming and J lost 8 bases, with 12 bases between them. The length of the CDR3 is 13 residues. CDR3 nucleotides: TGTGCCAGCAGTTTATTGGGGGGAAGCGGCTACACCTTC. It translates to CASSLLGGSGYTF.